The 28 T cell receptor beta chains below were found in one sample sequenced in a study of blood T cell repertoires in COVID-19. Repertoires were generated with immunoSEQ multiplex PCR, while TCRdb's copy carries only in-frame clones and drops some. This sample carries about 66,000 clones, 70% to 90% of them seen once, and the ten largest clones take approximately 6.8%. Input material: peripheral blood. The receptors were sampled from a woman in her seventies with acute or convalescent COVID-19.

CDR3 region: CAISVRQGSQNTEAFF. In DNA form, the CDR3 reads TGTGCCATCAGCGTAAGGCAGGGCTCGCAAAACACTGAAGCTTTCTTT. V gene TRBV10-3 combines with J gene TRBJ1-1, with TRBD1 as a possible D gene (5 bases). Germline assignment: CDR1 ENHRY and CDR2 SYGVKD. The CDR3 consists of 16 residues. V was pared by 6 bases and J by 2 bases, with 19 bases between.

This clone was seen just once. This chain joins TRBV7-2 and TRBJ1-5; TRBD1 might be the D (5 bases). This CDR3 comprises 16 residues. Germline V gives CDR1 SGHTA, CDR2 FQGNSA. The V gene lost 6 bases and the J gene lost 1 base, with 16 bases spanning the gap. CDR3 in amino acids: CASRKTALVSNQPQHF. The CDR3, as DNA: TGTGCCAGCAGAAAGACAGCCTTAGTCAGCAATCAGCCCCAGCATTTT.

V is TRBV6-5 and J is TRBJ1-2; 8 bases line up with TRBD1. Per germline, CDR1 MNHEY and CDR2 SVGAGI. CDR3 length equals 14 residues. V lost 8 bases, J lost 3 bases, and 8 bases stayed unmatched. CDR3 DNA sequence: TGTGCCAGCCGGGGCAGGGGGCGAGACTATGGCTACACCTTC. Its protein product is CASRGRGRDYGYTF.

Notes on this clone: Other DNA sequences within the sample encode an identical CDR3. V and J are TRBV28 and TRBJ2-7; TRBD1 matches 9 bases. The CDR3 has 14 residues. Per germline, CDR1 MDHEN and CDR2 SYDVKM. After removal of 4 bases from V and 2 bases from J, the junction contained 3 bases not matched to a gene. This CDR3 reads CASSSGTGTYEQYF. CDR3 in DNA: TGTGCCAGCAGTTCCGGGACAGGGACCTACGAGCAGTACTTC.

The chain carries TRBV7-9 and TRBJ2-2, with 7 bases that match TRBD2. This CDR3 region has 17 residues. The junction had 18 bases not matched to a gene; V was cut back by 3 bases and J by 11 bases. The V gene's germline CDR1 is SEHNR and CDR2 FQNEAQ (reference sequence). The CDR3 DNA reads TGTGCCAGCAGCTTGTGGCACGGGGGGTTTTCGAAAGTTGAGCTGTTTTTT. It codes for CASSLWHGGFSKVELFF. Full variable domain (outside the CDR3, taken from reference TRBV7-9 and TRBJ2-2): DTGVSQNPRHKITKRGQNVTFRCDPISEHNRLYWYRQTLGQGPEFLTYFQNEAQLEKSRLLSDRFSAERPKGSFSTLEIQRTEQGDSAMYLCASSLWHGGFSKVELFFGEGSRLTVL.

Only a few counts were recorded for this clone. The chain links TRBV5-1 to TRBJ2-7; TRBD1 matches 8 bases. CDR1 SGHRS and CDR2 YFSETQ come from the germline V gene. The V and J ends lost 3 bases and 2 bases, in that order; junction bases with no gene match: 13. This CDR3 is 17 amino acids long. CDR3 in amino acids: CASSSTGTGRSAYEQYF. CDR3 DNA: TGCGCCAGCAGCTCCACCGGGACAGGCCGTTCGGCCTACGAGCAGTACTTC.

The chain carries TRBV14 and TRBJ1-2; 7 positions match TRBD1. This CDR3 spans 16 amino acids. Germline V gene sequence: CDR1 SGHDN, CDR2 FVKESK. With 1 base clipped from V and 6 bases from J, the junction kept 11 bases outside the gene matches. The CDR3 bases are TGTGCCAGCAGCCAAGCCCGGACAGGAGGGCCGCATGGCTACACCTTC. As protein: CASSQARTGGPHGYTF.

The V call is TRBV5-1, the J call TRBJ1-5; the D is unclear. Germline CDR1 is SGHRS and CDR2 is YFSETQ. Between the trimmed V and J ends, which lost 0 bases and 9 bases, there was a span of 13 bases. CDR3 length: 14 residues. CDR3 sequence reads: CASSLVPEQRPQHF. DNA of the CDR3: TGCGCCAGCAGCTTGGTACCCGAACAAAGGCCCCAGCATTTT.

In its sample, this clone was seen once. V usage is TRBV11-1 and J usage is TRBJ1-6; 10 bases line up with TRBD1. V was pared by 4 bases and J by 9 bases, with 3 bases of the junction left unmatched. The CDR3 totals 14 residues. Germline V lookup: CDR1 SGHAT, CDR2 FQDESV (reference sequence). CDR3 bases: TGTGCCAGCAGCTCGGGGACAGGGGCTTCACCCCTCCACTTT. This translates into CASSSGTGASPLHF.

The CDR3, as DNA: TGTGCCAGCAGCTCCTCTGGGGGGGGGACTGAAGCTTTCTTT. It translates to CASSSSGGGTEAFF. The chain uses TRBV11-2 and TRBJ1-1; D possibly corresponds to TRBD1 (5 bases). The V and J ends lost 4 bases and 5 bases respectively, with 14 bases between them. The CDR3 runs to 14 residues. Germline CDR1 SGHAT, CDR2 FQNNGV. The variable domain in full, completed from reference TRBV11-2 and TRBJ1-1, reads EAGVAQSPRYKIIEKRQSVAFWCNPISGHATLYWYQQILGQGPKLLIQFQNNGVVDDSQLPKDRFSAERLKGVDSTLKIQPAKLEDSAVYLCASSSSGGGTEAFFGQGTRLTVV.

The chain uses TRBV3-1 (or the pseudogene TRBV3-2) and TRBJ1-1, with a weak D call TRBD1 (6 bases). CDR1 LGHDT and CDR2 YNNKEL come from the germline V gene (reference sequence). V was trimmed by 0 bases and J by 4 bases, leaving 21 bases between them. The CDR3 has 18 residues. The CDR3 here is CASSQESWQGIPITEAFF. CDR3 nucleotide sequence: TGTGCCAGCAGCCAAGAAAGTTGGCAGGGGATCCCCATCACTGAAGCTTTCTTT.

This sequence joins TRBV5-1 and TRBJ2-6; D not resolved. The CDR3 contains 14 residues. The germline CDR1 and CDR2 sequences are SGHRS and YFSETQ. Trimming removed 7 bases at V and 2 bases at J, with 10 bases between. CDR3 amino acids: CASHLAPGANVLTF. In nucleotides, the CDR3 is TGCGCCAGCCACCTCGCGCCTGGGGCCAACGTCCTGACTTTC. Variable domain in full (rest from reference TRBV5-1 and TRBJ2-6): KAGVTQTPRYLIKTRGQQVTLSCSPISGHRSVSWYQQTPGQGLQFLFEYFSETQRNKGNFPGRFSGRQFSNSRSEMNVSTLELGDSALYLCASHLAPGANVLTFGAGSRLTVL.

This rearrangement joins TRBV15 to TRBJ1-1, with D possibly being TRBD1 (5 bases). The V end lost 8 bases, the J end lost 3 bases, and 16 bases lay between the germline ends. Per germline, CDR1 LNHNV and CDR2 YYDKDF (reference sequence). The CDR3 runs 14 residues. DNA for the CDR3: TGTGCCACCGCTGACAGCAAACGGGACACTGAAGCTTTCTTT. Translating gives CATADSKRDTEAFF.

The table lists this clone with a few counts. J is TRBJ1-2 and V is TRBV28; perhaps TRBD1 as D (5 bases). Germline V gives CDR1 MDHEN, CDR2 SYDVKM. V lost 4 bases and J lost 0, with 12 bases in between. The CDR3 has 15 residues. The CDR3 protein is CASSSRGYANYGYTF. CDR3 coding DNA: TGTGCCAGCAGTTCTCGGGGGTACGCTAACTATGGCTACACCTTC.

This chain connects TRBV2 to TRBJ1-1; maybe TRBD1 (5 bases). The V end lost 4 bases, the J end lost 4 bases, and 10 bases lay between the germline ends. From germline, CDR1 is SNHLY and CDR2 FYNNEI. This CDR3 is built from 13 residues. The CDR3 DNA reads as TGTGCCAGCAGTGGATTTACAGGCACTGAAGCTTTCTTT. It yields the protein CASSGFTGTEAFF.

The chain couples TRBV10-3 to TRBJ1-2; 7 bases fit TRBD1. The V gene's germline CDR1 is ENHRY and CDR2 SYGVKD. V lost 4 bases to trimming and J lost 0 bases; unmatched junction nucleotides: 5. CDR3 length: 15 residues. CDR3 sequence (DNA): TGTGCCATCAGTGCAGGGGGGTTGGCTAACTATGGCTACACCTTC. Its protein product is CAISAGGLANYGYTF.

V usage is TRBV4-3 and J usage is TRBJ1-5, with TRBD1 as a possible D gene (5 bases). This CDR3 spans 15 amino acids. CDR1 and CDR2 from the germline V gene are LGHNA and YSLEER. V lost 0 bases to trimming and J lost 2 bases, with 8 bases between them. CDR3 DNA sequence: TGCGCCAGCAGCCAAGATTCGGGGGGCAATCAGCCCCAGCATTTT. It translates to CASSQDSGGNQPQHF.

CDR3 protein: CASSDEGQGNSPLHF. The CDR3 coding sequence is TGTGCCAGCAGTGATGAGGGACAGGGGAATTCACCCCTCCACTTT. The chain carries TRBV2 and TRBJ1-6; 10 nucleotides align to TRBD1. Losses at the gene ends were 3 bases for V and 7 bases for J; bases not matched to a gene: 3. This CDR3 is 15 amino acids long. Germline loops: CDR1 SNHLY, CDR2 FYNNEI. Together with reference TRBV2 and TRBJ1-6, the CDR3 gives the full variable domain: EPEVTQTPSHQVTQMGQEVILRCVPISNHLYFYWYRQILGQKVEFLVSFYNNEISEKSEIFDDQFSVERPDGSNFTLKIRSTKLEDSAMYFCASSDEGQGNSPLHFGNGTRLTVT.

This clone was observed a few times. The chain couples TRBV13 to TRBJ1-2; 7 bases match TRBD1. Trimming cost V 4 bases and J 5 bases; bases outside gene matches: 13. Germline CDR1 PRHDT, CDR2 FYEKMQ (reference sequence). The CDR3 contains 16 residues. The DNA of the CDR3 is TGTGCCAGCAGCTCCTCGTTGAGACAGGGAGATTATGGCTACACCTTC. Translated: CASSSSLRQGDYGYTF.

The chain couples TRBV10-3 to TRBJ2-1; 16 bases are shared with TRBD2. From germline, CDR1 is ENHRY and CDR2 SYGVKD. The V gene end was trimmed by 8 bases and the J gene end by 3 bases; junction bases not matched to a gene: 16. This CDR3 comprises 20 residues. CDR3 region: CAIALAGTSGRAHLYNEQFF. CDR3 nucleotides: TGTGCCATCGCCTTAGCCGGGACTAGCGGGAGGGCCCACCTCTACAATGAGCAGTTCTTC.

This CDR3 reads CAWSLGVQPQHF. For the CDR3, the DNA is TGTGCCTGGAGCCTAGGGGTCCAGCCCCAGCATTTT. V gene TRBV30 combines with J gene TRBJ1-5; the D gene is possibly TRBD1 (5 bases). The CDR3 extends over 12 amino acids. V gave up 3 bases and J gave up 7 bases, with 10 bases separating them. The germline gives CDR1 GTSNPN, CDR2 SVGIG (reference sequence). The full variable domain, completed using reference TRBV30 and TRBJ1-5, is SQTIHQWPATLVQPVGSPLSLECTVEGTSNPNLYWYRQAAGRGLQLLFYSVGIGQISSEVPQNLSASRPQDRQFILSSKKLLLSDSGFYLCAWSLGVQPQHFGDGTRLSIL.

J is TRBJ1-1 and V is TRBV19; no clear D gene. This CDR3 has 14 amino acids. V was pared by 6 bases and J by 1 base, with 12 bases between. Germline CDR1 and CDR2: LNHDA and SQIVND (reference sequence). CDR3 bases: TGTGCCAGTAGCCTCCTATACAGGAACACTGAAGCTTTCTTT. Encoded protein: CASSLLYRNTEAFF.

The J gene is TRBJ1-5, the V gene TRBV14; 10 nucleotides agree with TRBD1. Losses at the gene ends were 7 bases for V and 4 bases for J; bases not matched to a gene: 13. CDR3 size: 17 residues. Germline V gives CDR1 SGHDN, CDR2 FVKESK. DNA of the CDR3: TGTGCCAGCATCTACTCGGGGACAGGGGCGTTGAATCAGCCCCAGCATTTT. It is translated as CASIYSGTGALNQPQHF.

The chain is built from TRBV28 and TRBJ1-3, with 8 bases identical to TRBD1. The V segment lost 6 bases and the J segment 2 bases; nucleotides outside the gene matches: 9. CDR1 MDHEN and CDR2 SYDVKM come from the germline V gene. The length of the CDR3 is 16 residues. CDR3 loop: CASRLFRDRPGNTIYF. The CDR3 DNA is TGTGCCAGCAGACTCTTCCGGGACAGGCCTGGAAACACCATATATTTT.

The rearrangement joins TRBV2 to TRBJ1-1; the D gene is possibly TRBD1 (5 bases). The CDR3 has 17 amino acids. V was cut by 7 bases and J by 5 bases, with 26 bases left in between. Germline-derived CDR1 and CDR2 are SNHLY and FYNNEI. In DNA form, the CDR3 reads TGTGCCAGCACCAAAAGCGGGTACAGGTTCGGGAGGACTGAAGCTTTCTTT. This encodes CASTKSGYRFGRTEAFF.

DNA for the CDR3: TGTGCCAGCAGCACACGAGTACAGAGCAACACTGAAGCTTTCTTT. This sequence encodes CASSTRVQSNTEAFF. The chain joins TRBV21-1 to TRBJ1-1; the listed D gene, TRBD1, was not tested against the DNA. TRBV21-1 is marked as a pseudogene. The CDR3 contains 15 residues.

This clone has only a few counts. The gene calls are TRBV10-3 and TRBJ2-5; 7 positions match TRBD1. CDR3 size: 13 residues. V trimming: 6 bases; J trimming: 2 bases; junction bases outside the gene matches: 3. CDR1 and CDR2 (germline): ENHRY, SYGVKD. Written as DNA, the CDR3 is TGTGCCATCAGACAGACAGGGCAAGAGACCCAGTACTTC. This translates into CAIRQTGQETQYF.

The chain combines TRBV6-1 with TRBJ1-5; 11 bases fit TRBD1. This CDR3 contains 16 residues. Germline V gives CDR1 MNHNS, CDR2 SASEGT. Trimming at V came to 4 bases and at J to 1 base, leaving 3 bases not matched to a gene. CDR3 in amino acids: CASSARDRGSNQPQHF. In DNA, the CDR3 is TGTGCCAGCAGTGCTCGGGACAGGGGGAGCAATCAGCCCCAGCATTTT.